Included here is one TCR beta chain sequence, with context. The antigen is undetermined. This CDR3 has 13 amino acids. Germline V lookup: CDR1 KGHDR, CDR2 SFDVKD. V lost 0 bases and J 13 bases, leaving 14 bases between the germline ends. This specimen comes from a study of CD8+CD57+ T cells in acquired aplastic anemia. Study findings and constraints: The study identified around 28 CD8+ CDR3 sequences shared by patients and controls.

For CDR3 and TCR beta VDJ profiling, genomic DNA was the template used. TCRdb redid the calling of the reads with MiXCR, one entry per CDR3 protein. Found here are about 200,000 distinct CDR3 sequences, approximately 35% of them singletons; the top ten hold around 1.1%. This TCR was sampled from a human donor in good health, serving as a control. Sample: sorted CD4+, CD8+, or CD8+CD57+ T cells (not recorded which) from PBMCs. The gene calls are TRBV24-1 and TRBJ1-1; TRBD1 is a possible D gene (5 bases). CDR3 in amino acids: CATSDLAGQSRFF. CDR3 in DNA: TGTGCCACCAGTGATTTGGCGGGGCAGTCGCGTTTCTTT.